Reported below is one T cell receptor beta chain. The V end lost 5 bases, the J end lost 0 bases, and 13 bases lay between the germline ends. Germline lookup yields CDR1 MNHNY and CDR2 SVGAGI (reference sequence). The CDR3 totals 15 residues. The sample is drawn from a study of control samples from healthy donors and cancer patients. The data were produced by immunoSEQ multiplex PCR, yet TCRdb's version contains in-frame clones alone and is incomplete. The table has 50,000 or so clones, about four fifths seen once. The receptor's source is a man between 65 and 85 years old in good health. V and J are TRBV6-6 and TRBJ1-1; D ambiguous. Sample: blood. For the CDR3, the DNA is TGTGCCAGCAGTAGCCGACTGATCATGAACACTGAAGCTTTCTTT. As protein: CASSSRLIMNTEAFF.